Presented here are 22 T cell receptor beta chains from one specimen sequenced in a study of Ad26.COV2.S vaccination and SARS-CoV-2 variants. Treatment indicated: 15 to 20 received Ad26.COV2.S at low or high dose, single or two shots; about 5 received placebo; per-sample allocation not given. Repertoires come from day 63 after the first vaccine or placebo injection. The protocol was immunoSEQ multiplex PCR, while the TCRdb copy is restricted to in-frame clones and leaves out a portion. Of hundreds of thousands of clones listed, 80% to 90% were seen once; the top ten hold approximately 3.4%. Sequencing was performed on peripheral blood, taken in a trial of Ad26.COV2.S vaccine versus placebo. These receptors all stem from a person between 18 and 60 years old who received the Ad26.COV2.S COVID-19 vaccine or a placebo.

The chain couples TRBV7-9 to TRBJ2-5; no clear D gene. The germline V and J ends were trimmed by 2 bases and 1 base, with 11 bases remaining between them. Germline V gene sequence: CDR1 SEHNR, CDR2 FQNEAQ (reference sequence). The CDR3 sequence is 15 residues long. The CDR3 region is CASSLSLVGQETQYF. In nucleotides, the CDR3 is TGTGCCAGCAGCTTATCGTTAGTGGGCCAAGAGACCCAGTACTTC. Full variable domain (outside the CDR3, taken from reference TRBV7-9 and TRBJ2-5): DTGVSQNPRHKITKRGQNVTFRCDPISEHNRLYWYRQTLGQGPEFLTYFQNEAQLEKSRLLSDRFSAERPKGSFSTLEIQRTEQGDSAMYLCASSLSLVGQETQYFGPGTRLLVL.

The chain carries TRBV7-9 and TRBJ2-5; 7 positions match TRBD1. CDR3 length equals 14 residues. V trimming: 2 bases; J trimming: 5 bases; junction bases outside the gene matches: 5. Germline V CDR1 and CDR2: SEHNR, FQNEAQ (reference sequence). Here the CDR3 reads CASSLTTGKETQYF. The CDR3 DNA is TGTGCCAGCAGCTTAACGACAGGGAAGGAGACCCAGTACTTC.

This chain links TRBV7-2 with TRBJ1-1; a possible D gene is TRBD1 (5 bases). Trimming took 4 bases from V and 4 from J, leaving 16 bases between them. This CDR3 contains 15 residues. Germline V gene data show CDR1 as SGHTA and CDR2 as FQGNSA. CDR3 sequence: CASSSRGGTGTEAFF. The CDR3 bases are TGTGCCAGCAGCTCCCGGGGAGGGACGGGCACTGAAGCTTTCTTT.

The V and J genes are TRBV27 and TRBJ1-1, with D possibly being TRBD1 (5 bases). The CDR3 consists of 12 residues. Germline V CDR1 and CDR2: MNHEY, SMNVEV (reference sequence). V lost 7 bases and J 7 bases, leaving 13 bases between the germline ends. The CDR3 DNA sequence: TGTGCCAGCAAAGGGACGGGTATTGAAGCTTTCTTT. Translating gives CASKGTGIEAFF.

With respect to this clone: The same CDR3 also results from other DNA sequences found in this sample. The rearrangement joins TRBV19 to TRBJ1-1; D not resolved. V lost 1 base and J lost 1, with 4 bases in between. The germline CDR1 and CDR2 sequences are LNHDA and SQIVND (reference sequence). This CDR3 is 13 amino acids long. CDR3 amino acids: CASSIVKNTEAFF. CDR3 DNA: TGTGCCAGTAGTATAGTCAAGAACACTGAAGCTTTCTTT.

The sample holds a few counts of this clone. The V and J genes are TRBV30 and TRBJ1-2; a weak D match, TRBD1 (6 bases). CDR1 is GTSNPN and CDR2 is SVGIG in the germline V gene (reference sequence). The CDR3 sequence is 13 residues long. V was pared by 5 bases and J by 5 bases, with 15 bases between. The CDR3 region has the DNA TGTGCCTGGGGGACCGGACAGTGGTATGGCTACACCTTC. This codes for CAWGTGQWYGYTF.

This chain links TRBV5-1 with TRBJ1-5; D might be TRBD1 (6 bases). The CDR3 length is 15 residues. CDR1 SGHRS and CDR2 YFSETQ come from the germline V gene. The ends were cut back, 0 bases at V and 2 bases at J, with 9 bases in the middle. The CDR3 bases are TGCGCCAGCAGCTTGGAAGCAGGGGGCAATCAGCCCCAGCATTTT. This gives the protein CASSLEAGGNQPQHF.

This clone has more than one count but fewer than ten. The chain recombines TRBV7-2 with TRBJ2-6; D remains unclear. V gave up 1 base and J gave up 2 bases, with 9 bases separating them. The germline gives CDR1 SGHTA, CDR2 FQGNSA. The CDR3 has 16 amino acids. The CDR3 coding sequence is TGTGCCAGCAGCTTAGGCGTCTCCCCTGGGGCCAACGTCCTGACTTTC. It specifies CASSLGVSPGANVLTF.

The J gene is TRBJ1-5, the V gene TRBV20-1, with D possibly being TRBD1 (5 bases). Germline V gene lookup returns CDR1 DFQATT and CDR2 SNEGSKA (reference sequence). V gave up 3 bases and J gave up 5 bases, with 14 bases separating them. This CDR3 is 14 amino acids long. The CDR3 bases are TGCAGTGCTAGTAAAAGGGGAGGGTATCAGCCCCAGCATTTT. Protein product: CSASKRGGYQPQHF.

Details on this clone: The identical CDR3 is also encoded by other nucleotide sequences in the sample. The chain carries TRBV12-3 or TRBV12-4 and TRBJ2-2; D not certain. Trimming shortened V by 3 bases and J by 7 bases, and 6 bases separated the two germline ends. The CDR3 runs to 12 residues. The CDR3 loop reads CASSFVGGELFF. Written as DNA, the CDR3 is TGTGCCAGCAGTTTTGTAGGCGGGGAGCTGTTTTTT.

This rearrangement joins TRBV4-3 to TRBJ2-4; no clear D gene. Trimming removed 1 base from V and 3 bases from J, with 19 bases in between. From germline, CDR1 is LGHNA and CDR2 YSLEER. The CDR3 has 18 residues. Here the CDR3 reads CASSQGLGGGSGKNIQYF. In nucleotides, the CDR3 is TGCGCCAGCAGCCAAGGTTTAGGCGGCGGATCGGGCAAAAACATTCAGTACTTC.

This sequence joins TRBV27 and TRBJ1-5; D call uncertain. The CDR3 is 13 amino acids. Germline lookup yields CDR1 MNHEY and CDR2 SMNVEV (reference sequence). V was cut by 4 bases and J by 7 bases, with 11 bases left in between. CDR3 region: CASSSHGGQPQHF. DNA of the CDR3: TGTGCCAGCAGTTCTCACGGTGGGCAGCCCCAGCATTTT.

V and J are TRBV4-3 and TRBJ1-2; D is perhaps TRBD1 (5 bases). Germline V lookup: CDR1 LGHNA, CDR2 YSLEER. Trimming stripped 0 bases from V and 4 bases from J, with 12 bases between. This CDR3 is built from 15 residues. The CDR3 DNA reads TGCGCCAGCAGCCAAGATCGCGGAGGGACCTATGGCTACACCTTC. Translation: CASSQDRGGTYGYTF.

This sequence joins TRBV14 and TRBJ2-7; D gene ambiguous. The CDR3 contains 15 residues. Germline values: CDR1 SGHDN, CDR2 FVKESK. Trimming pared 6 bases from V and 2 bases from J, leaving 17 bases between. This CDR3 reads CASSRTLGFPYEQYF. Written as DNA, the CDR3 is TGTGCCAGCAGTCGGACCTTGGGCTTCCCCTACGAGCAGTACTTC.

The chain combines TRBV30 with TRBJ2-5, with unresolved D. Between the trimmed V and J ends, which lost 3 bases and 5 bases, there was a span of 10 bases. CDR1 GTSNPN and CDR2 SVGIG come from the germline V gene (reference sequence). The CDR3 totals 12 residues. The CDR3 nucleotides are TGTGCCTGGAGGCCCTCCGGGGAGACCCAGTACTTC. Translation gives CAWRPSGETQYF.

The chain carries TRBV30 and TRBJ1-4; D is unresolved. V lost 0 bases to trimming and J lost 2 bases, with 4 bases between them. From germline, CDR1 is GTSNPN and CDR2 SVGIG (reference sequence). The CDR3 runs to 13 residues. The CDR3 nucleotides read TGTGCCTGGAGTGTAAGGACTAATGAAAAACTGTTTTTT. Amino acids: CAWSVRTNEKLFF.

This chain connects TRBV29-1 to TRBJ2-7, with TRBD1 matching 7 bases. Germline CDR1 is SQVTM and CDR2 is ANQGSEA. Unmatched junction bases numbered 3, after V lost 3 bases and J lost 1 base. The CDR3 sequence is 13 residues long. This chain's CDR3 is CSVDEGQSYEQYF. In DNA form, the CDR3 reads TGCAGCGTTGATGAGGGACAGTCCTACGAGCAGTACTTC.

The CDR3 region is CASSQVPQAYGYTF. For the CDR3, the DNA is TGCGCCAGCAGCCAAGTCCCACAGGCCTATGGCTACACCTTC. This chain links TRBV4-3 with TRBJ1-2; the D gene is possibly TRBD1 (5 bases). The CDR3 consists of 14 residues. CDR1 is LGHNA and CDR2 is YSLEER in the germline V gene. V was trimmed by 1 base and J by 4 bases, leaving 10 bases between them.

V usage is TRBV7-9 and J usage is TRBJ1-1; D ambiguous. CDR1 is SEHNR, CDR2 FQNEAQ, per germline (reference sequence). V was cut by 1 base and J by 0 bases, with 15 bases left in between. The CDR3 runs to 17 residues. The CDR3 region is CASSLDYLWTVNTEAFF. The CDR3 nucleotides are TGTGCCAGCAGCTTAGACTACCTATGGACCGTGAACACTGAAGCTTTCTTT.

V usage is TRBV3-1 (or the pseudogene TRBV3-2) and J usage is TRBJ1-2, with D tentatively TRBD1 (5 bases). Trimming took 1 base from V and 5 from J, leaving 8 bases between them. The germline V gene encodes CDR1 LGHDT and CDR2 YNNKEL (reference sequence). This CDR3 contains 13 residues. The CDR3, as DNA: TGTGCCAGCAGCCAAGGGGGCGAATATGGCTACACCTTC. Its protein is CASSQGGEYGYTF.

The chain employs TRBV4-3 and TRBJ1-1; D call uncertain. CDR3 length equals 15 residues. Germline lookup yields CDR1 LGHNA and CDR2 YSLEER. V lost 4 bases and J 5 bases, leaving 17 bases between the germline ends. CDR3 sequence reads: CASSPHTTKTTEAFF. CDR3 bases: TGCGCCAGCAGCCCACACACGACGAAAACTACTGAAGCTTTCTTT.

This rearrangement joins TRBV4-2 to TRBJ2-3, with D maybe TRBD2 (6 bases). This CDR3 region has 16 residues. CDR1 LGHNA and CDR2 YNFKEQ come from the germline V gene. Trimming removed 3 bases from V and 8 bases from J, with 21 bases in between. The CDR3 region has the DNA TGTGCCAGCAGCCAGAGGGAGTCGGGAGCCCTCGGTACGCAGTATTTT. It yields the protein CASSQRESGALGTQYF.